This T cell receptor (beta chain) was captured by sequencing in a study of T cells after yellow fever vaccination. The study, taken as a whole, reports: Some clonotypes, a small share, were shared between CD4 and CD8 compartments. The secondary response peaked faster, at day 5 versus 15, but was weaker. Repertoires obtained by FACS sorting could include abundant clonotypes that entered as contaminants from the bulk population.

In its sample, this clonotype was seen a few times. The antigen remains unidentified. TCR cDNA, made by 5'RACE template switching, carried an added universal primer site and UMIs. TCRdb re-analysed the 5' RACE reads in MiXCR, keeping a single row per CDR3 protein. The table has approximately 510,000 distinct CDR3 sequences, 20% to 25% seen once. CDR3 length equals 16 residues. The germline V gene has CDR1 SGHTA and CDR2 FQGNSA. Trimming shortened V by 1 base and J by 0 bases, and 10 bases separated the two germline ends. The origin of this receptor is a man younger than 30 who received the YFV17D yellow fever vaccine. Material: PBMCs, obtained around 3 weeks after the first yellow fever vaccination. The chain is built from TRBV7-2 and TRBJ1-3; perhaps TRBD1 as D (6 bases). CDR3 region: CASSLVGANSGNTIYF. CDR3 in DNA: TGTGCCAGCAGCTTAGTGGGGGCGAACTCTGGAAACACCATATATTTT.